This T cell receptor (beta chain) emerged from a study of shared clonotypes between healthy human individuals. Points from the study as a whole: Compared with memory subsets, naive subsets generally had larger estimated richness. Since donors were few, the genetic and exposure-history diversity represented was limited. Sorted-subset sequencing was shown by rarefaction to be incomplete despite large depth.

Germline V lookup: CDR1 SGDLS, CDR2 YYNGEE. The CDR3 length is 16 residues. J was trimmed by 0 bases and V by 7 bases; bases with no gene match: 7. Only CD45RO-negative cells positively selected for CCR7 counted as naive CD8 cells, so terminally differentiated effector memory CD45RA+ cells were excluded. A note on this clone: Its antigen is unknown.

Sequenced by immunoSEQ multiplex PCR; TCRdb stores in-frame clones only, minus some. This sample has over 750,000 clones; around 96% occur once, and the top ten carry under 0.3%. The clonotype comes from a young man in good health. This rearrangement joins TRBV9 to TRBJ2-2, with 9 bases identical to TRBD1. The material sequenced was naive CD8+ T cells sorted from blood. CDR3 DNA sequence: TGTGCCAGCTCGGGACAGGGACGCACGAACACCGGGGAGCTGTTTTTT. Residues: CASSGQGRTNTGELFF.